One and the same sample provided the 10 T cell receptor beta chains below, sequenced in a study of CD8+CD57+ T cells in acquired aplastic anemia (dated by TCRdb to the late 2010s). Expansion of CD8+CD57+ cells had been shown by flow cytometry in the patients chosen for sequencing. For sequencing, an Illumina HiSeq 2000 was employed. TCR beta VDJ combination and CDR3 sequence profiling used genomic DNA as the template. TCRdb trimmed public reads at Q25 via fastp, called clones via MiXCR and kept in-frame beta chains. Rows are combined by CDR3 protein, so each entry shows the most common genes and DNA. Recorded for this sample are hundreds of thousands of distinct CDR3 sequences; around 30% of them occurred a single time. In total, the top ten clones hold less than 0.85% of the sample. The source material was sorted CD4+, CD8+, or CD8+CD57+ T cells (not recorded which) from PBMCs. These receptors were collected from a human donor with aplastic anemia.

The chain is built from TRBV11-2 and TRBJ2-3; 11 bases match TRBD1. The CDR3 contains 16 residues. V dropped 5 bases and J dropped 4; count of bases not matched to a gene: 8. The V gene's germline CDR1 is SGHAT and CDR2 FQNNGV. CDR3 coding DNA: TGTGCCAGCAGCACGCGGACAGGGGGCGCAGCAGATACGCAGTATTTT. Translating gives CASSTRTGGAADTQYF.

The V and J genes are TRBV15 and TRBJ2-7; no definite D call. The germline CDR1 and CDR2 sequences are LNHNV and YYDKDF (reference sequence). V dropped 3 bases and J dropped 12 bases, with 9 bases sitting between them. The length of the CDR3 is 10 residues. In DNA form, the CDR3 reads TGTGCCACCAGCAGGGCCCGGAGGTACTTC. Encoded protein: CATSRARRYF.

This clonotype was seen repeatedly, ten times or more. The chain has TRBV7-8 and TRBJ1-4, with D hard to call. CDR3 length: 15 residues. Looked up from germline, CDR1 is SGHVS and CDR2 is FQNEAQ. Trimming took off 4 bases at V and 3 bases at J, with 12 bases between the two ends. The CDR3 reads CASSSAGVANEKLFF. The CDR3, as DNA: TGTGCCAGCAGCTCGGCGGGTGTGGCTAATGAAAAACTGTTTTTT.

CDR3 sequence: CASSYDRDVNEKLFF. CDR3 coding DNA: TGTGCCAGCAGCTATGACAGGGATGTGAATGAAAAACTGTTTTTT. The chain joins TRBV5-5 to TRBJ1-4; 7 bases align to TRBD1. The CDR3 is made up of 15 amino acids. The germline V gene has CDR1 SGHKS and CDR2 YYEKEE (reference sequence). The V and J ends lost 3 bases and 5 bases, in that order; junction bases with no gene match: 7.

The V gene is TRBV2, the J gene TRBJ1-6; 8 nucleotides agree with TRBD1. The V segment lost 6 bases and the J segment 9 bases; nucleotides outside the gene matches: 4. Germline CDR1 and CDR2: SNHLY and FYNNEI. The CDR3 spans 13 residues. CDR3: CASSGQGFSPLHF. The CDR3 bases are TGTGCCAGCAGCGGACAGGGTTTTTCACCCCTCCACTTT.

This clonotype has a handful of counts. The gene calls are TRBV15 and TRBJ1-2, with 7 bases fitting TRBD1. The CDR3 covers 13 residues. Trimming cost V 3 bases and J 7 bases; bases outside gene matches: 5. Germline values: CDR1 LNHNV, CDR2 YYDKDF (reference sequence). The CDR3 protein is CATSSVTGIGYTF. As DNA, the CDR3 is TGTGCCACCAGCAGTGTGACAGGGATTGGCTACACCTTC.

This clonotype was observed a few times. A single base separates this from a much larger clone, so it may be a read error. The chain combines TRBV7-9 with TRBJ1-2; D gene unclear. Germline V gene data show CDR1 as SEHNR and CDR2 as FQNEAQ (reference sequence). This CDR3 comprises 14 residues. The CDR3 region is CANSLNSPEDGYTF. CDR3 DNA: TGTGCCAACAGCTTAAACAGTCCGGAGGATGGCTACACCTTC.

In its sample, this clonotype was seen many times. The rearrangement links TRBV5-6 to TRBJ2-5; 7 bases are shared with TRBD1. Trimming took 4 bases from V and 4 from J; bases not matched to a gene: 4. This CDR3 has 13 residues. From germline, CDR1 is SGHDT and CDR2 YYEEEE. DNA for the CDR3: TGTGCCAGCAGCAGACAGGGAGTAGAGACCCAGTACTTC. Protein: CASSRQGVETQYF. Drawing the rest from reference TRBV5-6 and TRBJ2-5, the complete variable domain is DAGVTQSPTHLIKTRGQQVTLRCSPKSGHDTVSWYQQALGQGPQFIFQYYEEEERQRGNFPDRFSGHQFPNYSSELNVNALLLGDSALYLCASSRQGVETQYFGPGTRLLVL.

The chain is built from TRBV15 and TRBJ1-2, with D possibly matching TRBD1 (5 bases). The CDR3 runs to 18 residues. The V end was cut by 0 bases, the J end by 7 bases, with 24 bases between. Germline V gene lookup returns CDR1 LNHNV and CDR2 YYDKDF (reference sequence). CDR3 bases: TGTGCCACCAGCAGAGATGTGAGGGAGGGACCGCTCTCTACTGGCTACACCTTC. Protein sequence: CATSRDVREGPLSTGYTF. Complete variable domain (other parts from reference TRBV15 and TRBJ1-2): DAMVIQNPRYQVTQFGKPVTLSCSQTLNHNVMYWYQQKSSQAPKLLFHYYDKDFNNEADTPDNFQSRRPNTSFCFLDIRSPGLGDTAMYLCATSRDVREGPLSTGYTFGSGTRLTVV.

This clonotype has more than one count but fewer than ten. The chain links TRBV20-1 to TRBJ2-1, with a weak D call TRBD1 (5 bases). The CDR3 runs 12 residues. Germline CDR1 is DFQATT and CDR2 is SNEGSKA (reference sequence). Here the CDR3 DNA reads TGCACCGTACAGGCGGTGGACAATGAGCAGTTCTTC. Its translation: CTVQAVDNEQFF.